This T cell receptor (beta chain) is drawn from a study of blood T cells in healthy people across ages. The study, taken as a whole, reports: With age, beta diversity per million T cells declined roughly linearly, significantly by around 43. Unsorted PBMC material precluded a definitive naive versus antigen-experienced comparison.

About this clonotype: As yet, its antigen is unknown.

CDR3 length: 20 amino acids. Germline V gene data show CDR1 as SGHDN and CDR2 as FVKESK. V was pared by 0 bases and J by 2 bases, with 11 bases of the junction left unmatched. PCR was performed a second time for about 6 to 12 cycles using a sample-barcoded 5' primer and a J-beta primer mix. Template switching added a 12-random-nucleotide identifier to every cDNA molecule. TCRdb reprocessed the 5' RACE reads with MiXCR, giving one entry per CDR3 protein. The table records around 850,000 distinct CDR3 sequences, 36% of them present only once. This receptor was identified in a man aged 18 to 29 in good health. The chain combines TRBV14 with TRBJ2-3; TRBD2 matches at 13 bases. The sequenced material came from blood. CDR3 region: CASSQEGGTSGVGFTDTQYF. CDR3 sequence (DNA): TGTGCCAGCAGCCAAGAAGGGGGGACTAGCGGGGTCGGATTCACAGATACGCAGTATTTT.